The 8 T cell receptor beta chains given below trace back to one sample, sequenced in a study of immune characterization of retroperitoneal liposarcoma. In TCRdb, the PCR reads were re-called with MiXCR into one record per CDR3 protein. The sample has around 3,200 distinct CDR3 sequences; more than 35% are singletons. Sequences were obtained from tumor tissue. These receptors all come from a male donor with retroperitoneal liposarcoma.

The CDR3 DNA reads as TGTGCCAGCAGCTTAGGGACAGGGGGCAATGAGCAGTACTTC. This encodes CASSLGTGGNEQYF. This chain connects TRBV7-2 to TRBJ2-5; TRBD1 agrees at 11 bases. With 1 base clipped from V and 11 bases from J, the junction kept 6 bases outside the gene matches. This CDR3 has 14 amino acids. Germline-derived CDR1 and CDR2 are SGHTA and FQGNSA. Filled out from reference TRBV7-2 and TRBJ2-5, the complete variable domain reads GAGVSQSPSNKVTEKGKDVELRCDPISGHTALYWYRQSLGQGLEFLIYFQGNSAPDKSGLPSDRFSAERTGGSVSTLTIQRTQQEDSAVYLCASSLGTGGNEQYFGPGTRLLVL.

The chain couples TRBV6-1 to TRBJ1-1, with 7 bases aligning to TRBD1. The CDR3 is 14 amino acids. V lost 6 bases, J lost 2 bases, and 6 bases stayed unmatched. Per the germline V gene, CDR1 is MNHNS and CDR2 is SASEGT. The CDR3: CASRRGGGNTEAFF. The CDR3 coding sequence is TGTGCCAGCAGGAGGGGAGGGGGCAACACTGAAGCTTTCTTT.

V is TRBV4-1 and J is TRBJ2-3; 8 bases map to TRBD1. The J call may be mistaken, given a closer DNA end match to TRBJ2-7. This CDR3 is 15 amino acids long. Germline V CDR1 and CDR2: MGHRA, YSYEKL. The CDR3 sequence: CASSPLTGAAHEQYF. The CDR3 nucleotides read TGCGCCAGCAGCCCGCTGACAGGGGCGGCCCACGAGCAGTACTTC.

V and J are TRBV18 and TRBJ1-5; D call uncertain. V lost 8 bases to trimming and J lost 3 bases, with 11 bases between them. The CDR3 has 13 amino acids. CDR1 and CDR2 (germline): KGHSH, LQKENI. The CDR3 here is CASAEAINQPQHF. The CDR3 region has the DNA TGTGCCAGCGCAGAAGCTATCAATCAGCCCCAGCATTTT.

The chain links TRBV4-3 to TRBJ2-4; a weak D match, TRBD1 (6 bases). The CDR3 consists of 14 residues. Trimming left V 3 bases short and J 8 bases short, with 14 bases between. Germline V lookup: CDR1 LGHNA, CDR2 YSLEER. The DNA of the CDR3 is TGCGCCAGCAGCCAGAGGACAGAGGAGTACATTCAGTACTTC. This encodes CASSQRTEEYIQYF.

This clonotype qualifies as medium-sized (0.01 to 0.1%). The chain couples TRBV6-1 to TRBJ2-1; no clear D. CDR1 MNHNS and CDR2 SASEGT come from the germline V gene. Trimming pared 2 bases from V and 14 bases from J, leaving 13 bases between. The CDR3 length is 12 residues. The chain's CDR3 is CASSEITAWEFF. The CDR3 nucleotides read TGTGCCAGCAGTGAAATAACCGCATGGGAGTTCTTC.

This clonotype has a handful of counts. V gene TRBV7-3 combines with J gene TRBJ1-5; 7 bases fit TRBD1. This CDR3 contains 15 residues. V lost 0 bases and J lost 4; bases outside the gene matches: 3. The germline V gene has CDR1 SGHTA and CDR2 FQGTGA. The CDR3 region has the DNA TGTGCCAGCAGCTTAACAACGACAGGGAATCAGCCCCAGCATTTT. It translates to CASSLTTTGNQPQHF. Based on the CDR3 plus reference TRBV7-3 and TRBJ1-5, the full variable domain is GAGVSQTPSNKVTEKGKYVELRCDPISGHTALYWYRQSLGQGPEFLIYFQGTGAADDSGLPNDRFFAVRPEGSVSTLKIQRTERGDSAVYLCASSLTTTGNQPQHFGDGTRLSIL.

This clonotype is termed medium-sized. The chain couples TRBV6-1 to TRBJ2-1, with 7 positions matching TRBD2. The J call is doubtful: the DNA matches TRBJ2-7 better. Germline V gene sequence: CDR1 MNHNS, CDR2 SASEGT. This CDR3 spans 15 amino acids. The CDR3 bases are TGTGCCAGCAGTGAAGTATCGCGGGAGTTCTACGAGCAGTACTTC. This codes for CASSEVSREFYEQYF.